This T cell receptor (beta chain) was profiled in a study of tissue T cells after allogeneic stem cell transplantation. Overall study findings and caveats: Motif-based clustering found tissue-specific repertoire signatures shared across patients, though few clones were shared. Anatomically similar tissues had similar TCR repertoires within each patient.

Remarks on this clone: Its antigen is unidentified.

Data came from immunoSEQ multiplex PCR; TCRdb stores just in-frame clones and leaves some out. The sample yields fewer than 30,000 clones, more than 60% seen once. With 6 bases removed from V and 4 bases from J, the gap between germline ends came to 10 bases. The V gene's germline CDR1 is KGHSH and CDR2 LQKENI. The CDR3 runs 13 residues. The starting material was tissue from the ileum, obtained at autopsy. The TCR originated in a female donor older than 55 with lung cancer. The rearrangement joins TRBV18 to TRBJ1-5; D uncertain. In DNA form, the CDR3 reads TGTGCCAGCTCGCACGGGCAAAATCAGCCCCAGCATTTT. Amino acids: CASSHGQNQPQHF.